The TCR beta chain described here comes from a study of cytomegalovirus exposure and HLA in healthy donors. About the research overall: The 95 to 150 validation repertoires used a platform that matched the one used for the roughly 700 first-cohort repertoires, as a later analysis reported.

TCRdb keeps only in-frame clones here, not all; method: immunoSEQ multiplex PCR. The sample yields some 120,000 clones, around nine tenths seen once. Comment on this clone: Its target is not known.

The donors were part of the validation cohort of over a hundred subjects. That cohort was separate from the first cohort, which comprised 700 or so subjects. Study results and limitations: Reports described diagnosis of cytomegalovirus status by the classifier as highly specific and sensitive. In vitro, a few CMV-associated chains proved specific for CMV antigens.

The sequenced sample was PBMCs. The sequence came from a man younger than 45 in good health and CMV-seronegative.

The CDR3 loop is CAISEFSGLYEQYF. As DNA, the CDR3 is TGTGCCATCAGTGAGTTTAGCGGGTTGTACGAGCAGTACTTC. This chain joins TRBV10-3 and TRBJ2-7; 7 nucleotides agree with TRBD2. CDR1 is ENHRY, CDR2 SYGVKD, per germline. The CDR3 contains 14 residues. Trimming removed 1 base from V and 4 bases from J; junction bases left unmatched: 4.